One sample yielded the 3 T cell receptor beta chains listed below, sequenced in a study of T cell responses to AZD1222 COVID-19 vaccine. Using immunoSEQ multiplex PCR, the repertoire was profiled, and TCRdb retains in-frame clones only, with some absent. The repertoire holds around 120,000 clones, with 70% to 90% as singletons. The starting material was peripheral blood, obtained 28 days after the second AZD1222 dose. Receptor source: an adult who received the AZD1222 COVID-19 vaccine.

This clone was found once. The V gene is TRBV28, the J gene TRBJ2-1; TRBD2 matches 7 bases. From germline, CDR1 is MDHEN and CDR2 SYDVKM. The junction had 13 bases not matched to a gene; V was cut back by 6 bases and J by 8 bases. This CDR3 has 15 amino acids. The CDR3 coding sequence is TGTGCCAGCAGGCTGAGGCTAGCGGAGATCGATGAGCAGTTCTTC. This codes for CASRLRLAEIDEQFF.

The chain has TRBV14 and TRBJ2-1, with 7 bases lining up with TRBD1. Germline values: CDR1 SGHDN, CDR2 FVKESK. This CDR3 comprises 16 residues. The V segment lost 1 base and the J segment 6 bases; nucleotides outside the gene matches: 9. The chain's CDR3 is CASSQVAGTAVNEQFF. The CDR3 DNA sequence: TGTGCCAGCAGCCAAGTAGCCGGGACAGCCGTCAATGAGCAGTTCTTC. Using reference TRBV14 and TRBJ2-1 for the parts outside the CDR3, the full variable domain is EAGVTQFPSHSVIEKGQTVTLRCDPISGHDNLYWYRRVMGKEIKFLLHFVKESKQDESGMPNNRFLAERTGGTYSTLKVQPAELEDSGVYFCASSQVAGTAVNEQFFGPGTRLTVL.

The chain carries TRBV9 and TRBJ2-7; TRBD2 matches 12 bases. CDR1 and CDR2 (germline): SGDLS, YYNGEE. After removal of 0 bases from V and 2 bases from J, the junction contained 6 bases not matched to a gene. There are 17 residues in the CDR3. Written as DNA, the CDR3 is TGTGCCAGCAGCGTAGCGGTTGGGACTAGCGGGCCCTACGAGCAGTACTTC. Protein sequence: CASSVAVGTSGPYEQYF.